This TCR beta chain was found in a study of T cell responses to AZD1222 COVID-19 vaccine. The wider study: Both about-4-week and about-12-week second-dose recipients were combined. Broader study findings: Sampling that yielded the repertoires occurred only after the peak T cell response. Donors were mostly white British, more females; clonal diversity possibly underestimated. Baseline seropositives among AZD1222 recipients totaled only five or six.

Sequencing used immunoSEQ multiplex PCR; TCRdb keeps in-frame clones, though not all of them. Of over 100,000 clones in the sample, around 84% were seen once. Of note for this clone: The antigen is unknown.

Germline assignment: CDR1 SNHLY and CDR2 FYNNEI. The CDR3 has 15 amino acids. The germline V and J ends were trimmed by 3 bases and 3 bases, with 13 bases remaining between them. The sequences come from peripheral blood, collected on day 0 of AZD1222 vaccination. The J gene is TRBJ2-3, the V gene TRBV2; a possible D gene is TRBD2 (5 bases). The TCR sequence derives from an adult in good health. The CDR3 spells CASSEGQPGTDTQYF. The CDR3, as DNA: TGTGCCAGCAGTGAGGGCCAGCCGGGGACAGATACGCAGTATTTT.